Below are 27 T cell receptor beta chains sequenced from a single sample in a study of blood T cell repertoires in COVID-19. Data came from immunoSEQ multiplex PCR; TCRdb stores just in-frame clones and leaves some out. This repertoire shows over 130,000 clones, around 90% found once; its top ten account for over 9.5%. Sequenced input: peripheral blood. The origin of the receptors is a man aged 55 to 70 with active or convalescent COVID-19.

This chain joins TRBV9 and TRBJ2-3; D gene uncertain. The CDR3 has 15 amino acids. Germline CDR1 reads SGDLS; CDR2 reads YYNGEE. V lost 3 bases and J lost 1, with 12 bases in between. CDR3: CASSEKAAGTDTQYF. The CDR3 bases are TGTGCCAGCAGCGAGAAGGCGGCTGGCACAGATACGCAGTATTTT.

The chain links TRBV9 to TRBJ1-4, with D possibly being TRBD1 (6 bases). The germline V gene encodes CDR1 SGDLS and CDR2 YYNGEE. The CDR3 contains 15 residues. V was pared by 1 base and J by 3 bases, with 10 bases between. CDR3: CASSVWTDPNEKLFF. CDR3 sequence (DNA): TGTGCCAGCAGCGTATGGACAGATCCTAATGAAAAACTGTTTTTT.

The gene calls are TRBV27 and TRBJ2-1; 11 bases are shared with TRBD2. The V gene end was trimmed by 5 bases and the J gene end by 2 bases; junction bases not matched to a gene: 5. Per germline, CDR1 MNHEY and CDR2 SMNVEV (reference sequence). The CDR3 sequence is 16 residues long. CDR3 amino acids: CASSAPSGRPYNEQFF. In DNA form, the CDR3 reads TGTGCCAGCAGTGCCCCTAGCGGGAGGCCCTACAATGAGCAGTTCTTC.

The V and J genes are TRBV28 and TRBJ2-5, with TRBD2 as a possible D gene (5 bases). CDR1 is MDHEN, CDR2 SYDVKM, per germline. V shed 4 bases and J shed 5 bases, with 14 bases lying between them. This CDR3 spans 14 amino acids. CDR3 bases: TGTGCCAGCAGTTCCCCCGCTAGCATGGAGACCCAGTACTTC. Protein sequence: CASSSPASMETQYF.

The rearrangement joins TRBV7-8 to TRBJ1-5, with a tentative D call TRBD1 (6 bases). CDR1 is SGHVS and CDR2 is FQNEAQ in the germline V gene. This CDR3 region has 14 residues. The V end lost 5 bases, the J end lost 6 bases, and 14 bases lay between the germline ends. This CDR3 reads CASSPGQYGQPQHF. The DNA for the CDR3 is TGTGCCAGCAGCCCCGGACAGTACGGTCAGCCCCAGCATTTT. The full variable domain, with the rest looked up from reference TRBV7-8 and TRBJ1-5, is GAGVSQSPRYKVAKRGQDVALRCDPISGHVSLFWYQQALGQGPEFLTYFQNEAQLDKSGLPSDRFFAERPEGSVSTLKIQRTQQEDSAVYLCASSPGQYGQPQHFGDGTRLSIL.

This chain connects TRBV9 to TRBJ1-4, with a possible D match to TRBD1 (5 bases). V was shortened by 4 bases and J by 6 bases, with 19 bases between the two germline ends. The CDR3 has 16 residues. CDR1 is SGDLS, CDR2 YYNGEE, per germline. CDR3 DNA: TGTGCCAGCAGCCCCGGGACTCAAAAAGGCCATGAAAAACTGTTTTTT. Translation gives CASSPGTQKGHEKLFF. The full variable domain, in which reference TRBV9 and TRBJ1-4 provide the parts outside the CDR3, is DSGVTQTPKHLITATGQRVTLRCSPRSGDLSVYWYQQSLDQGLQFLIQYYNGEERAKGNILERFSAQQFPDLHSELNLSSLELGDSALYFCASSPGTQKGHEKLFFGSGTQLSVL.

In its sample, this clone was seen a few times. The V and J genes are TRBV5-4 and TRBJ2-2; 8 positions agree with TRBD2. Germline-derived CDR1 and CDR2 are SGHNT and YYREEE (reference sequence). J lost 5 bases, V lost 9 bases, and 12 bases had no gene match. The CDR3 has 15 residues. Here the CDR3 reads CATRSIAGRTGELFF. The CDR3 region has the DNA TGTGCCACCAGATCTATAGCGGGACGAACCGGGGAGCTGTTTTTT.

The chain couples TRBV6-5 to TRBJ1-5; TRBD1 aligns across 9 bases. V trimming: 6 bases; J trimming: 5 bases; junction bases outside the gene matches: 5. CDR3 length: 14 residues. Per the germline V gene, CDR1 is MNHEY and CDR2 is SVGAGI. This CDR3 reads CASSLDRGDQPQHF. Here the CDR3 DNA reads TGTGCCAGCAGCTTGGACAGGGGAGATCAGCCCCAGCATTTT.

The genes are TRBV14 and TRBJ2-7; maybe TRBD1 (5 bases). Trimming left V 1 base short and J 2 bases short, with 9 bases between. There are 14 residues in the CDR3. Germline CDR1 SGHDN, CDR2 FVKESK. This chain's CDR3 is CASSQGAGTYEQYF. In nucleotides, the CDR3 is TGTGCCAGCAGCCAAGGAGCAGGGACCTACGAGCAGTACTTC. Supplemented by reference TRBV14 and TRBJ2-7, the full variable domain reads EAGVTQFPSHSVIEKGQTVTLRCDPISGHDNLYWYRRVMGKEIKFLLHFVKESKQDESGMPNNRFLAERTGGTYSTLKVQPAELEDSGVYFCASSQGAGTYEQYFGPGTRLTVT.

This chain joins TRBV5-1 and TRBJ2-6; 9 nucleotides agree with TRBD1. The CDR3 runs to 17 residues. Germline CDR1 is SGHRS and CDR2 is YFSETQ. The junction had 5 bases not matched to a gene; V was cut back by 4 bases and J by 0 bases. CDR3 bases: TGCGCCAGCAGCCCACAGGGGGCGCGCTCTGGGGCCAACGTCCTGACTTTC. Its protein is CASSPQGARSGANVLTF.

This clone has only one observation. The chain recombines TRBV2 with TRBJ1-5; D unresolved. The CDR3 runs 13 residues. Trimming cost V 4 bases and J 7 bases, with 11 bases left between them. Germline assignment: CDR1 SNHLY and CDR2 FYNNEI. CDR3 residues: CASSAEVGQPQHF. In DNA form, the CDR3 reads TGTGCCAGCAGTGCTGAGGTTGGACAGCCCCAGCATTTT.

The V and J genes are TRBV7-3 and TRBJ1-5, with a weak D call TRBD1 (5 bases). V was pared by 5 bases and J by 7 bases, with 15 bases between. CDR3 length: 14 amino acids. CDR1 and CDR2 (germline): SGHTA, FQGTGA. CDR3 sequence (DNA): TGTGCCAGCAGCGAAGCGGGGGAAAAACAGCCCCAGCATTTT. Protein: CASSEAGEKQPQHF.

The chain links TRBV6-2 or TRBV6-3 to TRBJ2-1; tentatively, D is TRBD2 (5 bases). CDR3 length equals 19 residues. From germline, CDR1 is MNHEY and CDR2 SVGEGT. Trimming took 4 bases from V and 0 from J, leaving 22 bases between them. The CDR3 DNA is TGTGCCAGCAGTTCGGCTTTGAACCCGCGTGGGAGCTCCTACAATGAGCAGTTCTTC. Encoded protein: CASSSALNPRGSSYNEQFF.

The chain has TRBV19 and TRBJ1-5, with TRBD1 matching 8 bases. CDR1 and CDR2 (germline): LNHDA, SQIVND (reference sequence). The trim removed 2 bases at V and 3 bases at J, leaving 3 bases unmatched. The CDR3 consists of 15 residues. CDR3 sequence reads: CASSIRTGPNQPQHF. In DNA form, the CDR3 reads TGTGCCAGTAGTATACGGACAGGGCCCAATCAGCCCCAGCATTTT.

The rearrangement uses TRBV5-1 and TRBJ1-3, with 10 nucleotides matching TRBD1. The CDR3 length is 17 residues. Per the germline V gene, CDR1 is SGHRS and CDR2 is YFSETQ. Trimming at V came to 0 bases and at J to 2 bases, leaving 5 bases not matched to a gene. In DNA form, the CDR3 reads TGCGCCAGCAGCTTGGATGGTGGACAGGGGGCTGGAAACACCATATATTTT. Encoded protein: CASSLDGGQGAGNTIYF.

The chain combines TRBV28 with TRBJ2-7; 9 bases match TRBD2. With 10 bases clipped from V and 6 bases from J, the junction kept 10 bases outside the gene matches. The CDR3 loop spans 13 amino acids. CDR1 and CDR2 from the germline V gene are MDHEN and SYDVKM. Here the CDR3 DNA reads TGTGCCACGGCGGGAGGGCGTTGGCGCGAGCAGTACTTC. This translates into CATAGGRWREQYF.

Here the CDR3 DNA reads TGCGCCAGCAGCTTGGGGCAACCTGGGGCCAACGTCCTGACTTTC. Translation gives CASSLGQPGANVLTF. This chain links TRBV5-1 with TRBJ2-6; D unclear. Trimming took off 0 bases at V and 2 bases at J, with 6 bases between the two ends. From germline, CDR1 is SGHRS and CDR2 YFSETQ. CDR3 length equals 15 residues. The full variable domain, rest sourced from reference TRBV5-1 and TRBJ2-6, is KAGVTQTPRYLIKTRGQQVTLSCSPISGHRSVSWYQQTPGQGLQFLFEYFSETQRNKGNFPGRFSGRQFSNSRSEMNVSTLELGDSALYLCASSLGQPGANVLTFGAGSRLTVL.

The chain carries TRBV7-2 and TRBJ2-1, with 10 positions matching TRBD2. The length of the CDR3 is 16 residues. The germline V gene has CDR1 SGHTA and CDR2 FQGNSA. The junction had 6 bases not matched to a gene; V was cut back by 7 bases and J by 0 bases. CDR3 loop: CASITTSGLSYNEQFF. The CDR3 DNA sequence: TGTGCCAGCATAACGACTAGCGGGCTCTCCTACAATGAGCAGTTCTTC.

V and J are TRBV24-1 and TRBJ1-2; TRBD1 aligns across 7 bases. This CDR3 contains 15 residues. The V gene end was trimmed by 3 bases and the J gene end by 8 bases; junction bases not matched to a gene: 11. CDR1 and CDR2 from the germline V gene are KGHDR and SFDVKD. CDR3 protein: CATSDPGTAWGGYTF. CDR3 nucleotides: TGTGCCACCAGTGATCCGGGGACAGCCTGGGGGGGCTACACCTTC.

This clone was counted only a few times. This sequence joins TRBV11-2 and TRBJ2-1; D ambiguous. Per the germline V gene, CDR1 is SGHAT and CDR2 is FQNNGV. Trimming left V 7 bases short and J 4 bases short, with 8 bases between. CDR3 size: 12 residues. This CDR3 reads CASTLQYNEQFF. The CDR3 nucleotides are TGTGCCAGCACTTTGCAGTACAATGAGCAGTTCTTC.

The chain recombines TRBV5-1 with TRBJ2-5, with 7 bases identical to TRBD2. V was clipped by 5 bases and J by 5 bases; unmatched bases: 9. CDR1 and CDR2 (germline): SGHRS, YFSETQ. CDR3 length: 14 amino acids. The CDR3 here is CASRTAAGRETQYF. The CDR3 bases are TGCGCCAGCAGGACCGCAGCGGGACGGGAGACCCAGTACTTC.

The V and J genes are TRBV5-4 and TRBJ2-3; D is possibly TRBD1 (6 bases). CDR3 length equals 13 residues. Germline loops: CDR1 SGHNT, CDR2 YYREEE (reference sequence). V was pared by 1 base and J by 3 bases, with 6 bases between. CDR3 in amino acids: CASSLTGTDTQYF. The CDR3 DNA reads TGTGCCAGCAGCTTGACAGGGACAGATACGCAGTATTTT.

The J gene is TRBJ2-2, the V gene TRBV9, with a possible D match to TRBD2 (6 bases). V was cut by 2 bases and J by 0 bases, with 11 bases left in between. Looked up from germline, CDR1 is SGDLS and CDR2 is YYNGEE. The CDR3 is made up of 16 amino acids. The CDR3 protein is CASSVRTIANTGELFF. The CDR3 DNA sequence: TGTGCCAGCAGCGTTCGGACTATCGCGAACACCGGGGAGCTGTTTTTT.

This sequence joins TRBV3-1 (or the pseudogene TRBV3-2) and TRBJ2-5; D is undetermined. This CDR3 region has 12 residues. Trimming stripped 2 bases from V and 7 bases from J, with 8 bases between. CDR1 LGHDT and CDR2 YNNKEL come from the germline V gene (reference sequence). The CDR3 DNA follows: TGTGCCAGCAGCCAACCCCCCGGGACCCAGTACTTC. Protein: CASSQPPGTQYF.

This rearrangement joins TRBV11-2 to TRBJ2-3; maybe TRBD1 (6 bases). Trimming shortened V by 2 bases and J by 6 bases, and 12 bases separated the two germline ends. Germline CDR1 SGHAT, CDR2 FQNNGV. This CDR3 comprises 14 residues. This CDR3 is CASSLNRAKDTQYF. The CDR3, as DNA: TGTGCCAGCAGCTTAAACAGGGCGAAGGATACGCAGTATTTT.

The chain carries TRBV5-8 and TRBJ1-5, with D possibly TRBD1 on 6 matching bases. CDR1 and CDR2 (germline): SGHTS, YDEGEE. This CDR3 is built from 14 residues. Trimming removed 10 bases from V and 2 bases from J, with 16 bases in between. The CDR3: CAAYRAGGNQPQHF. DNA for the CDR3: TGTGCCGCCTACAGGGCCGGGGGCAATCAGCCCCAGCATTTT.

V usage is TRBV7-3 and J usage is TRBJ2-7; 7 bases agree with TRBD1. With V trimmed by 2 bases and J by 0 bases, 1 base remained unmatched. The CDR3 is 14 amino acids. CDR1 is SGHTA, CDR2 FQGTGA, per germline. In DNA, the CDR3 is TGTGCCAGCAGCTTAGGGGACAGCTCCTACGAGCAGTACTTC. Translation: CASSLGDSSYEQYF.